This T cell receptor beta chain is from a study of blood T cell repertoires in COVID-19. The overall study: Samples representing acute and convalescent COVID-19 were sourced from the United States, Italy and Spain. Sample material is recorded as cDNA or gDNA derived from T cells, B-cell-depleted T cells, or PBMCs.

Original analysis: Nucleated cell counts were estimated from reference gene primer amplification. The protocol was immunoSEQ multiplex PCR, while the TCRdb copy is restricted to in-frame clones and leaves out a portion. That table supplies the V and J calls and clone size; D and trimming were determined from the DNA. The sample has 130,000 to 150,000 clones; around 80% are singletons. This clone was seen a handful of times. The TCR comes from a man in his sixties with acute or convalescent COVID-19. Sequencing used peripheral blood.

CDR3 nucleotides: TGCGCCAGCAGCTCCCCATGGGCGGGAGGAACTAGCACAGATACGCAGTATTTT. Its protein product is CASSSPWAGGTSTDTQYF. The genes are TRBV5-1 and TRBJ2-3, with 8 bases fitting TRBD2. V lost 3 bases to trimming and J lost 0 bases; unmatched junction nucleotides: 12. CDR3 length: 18 amino acids. Germline-derived CDR1 and CDR2 are SGHRS and YFSETQ.